A single sample is the source of the 8 T cell receptor beta chains below, sequenced in a study of CD8 T cells in Susac syndrome. Reverse transcription of 0.5 to 1 ug RNA used random hexamers. TCRdb recomputed calls from the immunoSEQ multiplex PCR reads with MiXCR, one row per CDR3 protein. Of roughly 110,000 distinct CDR3 sequences detected, 80% to 95% appear once; the ten largest clones hold around 0.14%. Material: CD4+ T cells from PBMCs. Receptor source: a human donor in good health.

V usage is TRBV2 and J usage is TRBJ1-1; the D gene is possibly TRBD1 (6 bases). The CDR3 totals 14 residues. Germline V lookup: CDR1 SNHLY, CDR2 FYNNEI. Trimming pared 2 bases from V and 5 bases from J, leaving 12 bases between. CDR3 in amino acids: CASSELGGMTEAFF. The CDR3 bases are TGTGCCAGCAGTGAATTGGGGGGCATGACTGAAGCTTTCTTT.

The V and J genes are TRBV12-3 or TRBV12-4 and TRBJ2-7; D is perhaps TRBD2 (5 bases). The CDR3 contains 16 residues. V was shortened by 6 bases and J by 7 bases, with 25 bases between the two germline ends. This chain's CDR3 is CASSRDLGPNRGEQYF. CDR3 DNA sequence: TGTGCCAGCAGCCGAGATCTAGGACCCAACCGGGGAGAGCAGTACTTC.

The chain is built from TRBV6-2 or TRBV6-3 and TRBJ1-1; D might be TRBD1 (5 bases). Trimming shortened V by 6 bases and J by 1 base, and 9 bases separated the two germline ends. The germline CDR1 and CDR2 sequences are MNHEY and SVGEGT. CDR3 length equals 13 residues. Written as DNA, the CDR3 is TGTGCCAGCAGGCGACAGAAGAACACTGAAGCTTTCTTT. Its protein product is CASRRQKNTEAFF.

The chain uses TRBV7-2 and TRBJ2-7; perhaps TRBD2 as D (5 bases). This CDR3 comprises 12 residues. Looked up from germline, CDR1 is SGHTA and CDR2 is FQGNSA. V lost 6 bases to trimming and J lost 3 bases, with 9 bases between them. CDR3 region: CASRGRGYEQYF. DNA for the CDR3: TGTGCCAGCAGGGGTCGGGGCTACGAGCAGTACTTC.

The chain recombines TRBV29-1 with TRBJ1-3; D unclear. The V end was cut by 2 bases, the J end by 7 bases, with 15 bases between. The CDR3 contains 14 residues. Germline lookup yields CDR1 SQVTM and CDR2 ANQGSEA. The CDR3 here is CSVEFGGVGNTIYF. The CDR3 DNA is TGCAGCGTTGAATTTGGAGGAGTTGGGAACACCATATATTTT.

As concerns this clonotype: A read error may produce the germline difference seen at one junction end. The chain carries TRBV25-1 and TRBJ2-6; D gene uncertain. The germline CDR1 and CDR2 sequences are MGHDK and SYGVNS. The CDR3 extends over 14 amino acids. The CDR3 here is CASSAVSAANVLTF. CDR3 DNA sequence: TGTGCCAGCAGTGCTGTATCTGCGGCCAACGTCCTGACTTTC. The full variable domain, completed using reference TRBV25-1 and TRBJ2-6, is EADIYQTPRYLVIGTGKKITLECSQTMGHDKMYWYQQDPGMELHLIHYSYGVNSTEKGDLSSESTVSRIRTEHFPLTLESARPSHTSQYLCASSAVSAANVLTFGAGSRLTVL.

This sequence joins TRBV6-2 or TRBV6-3 and TRBJ2-1; 8 bases are a match to TRBD2. After removal of 2 bases from V and 6 bases from J, the junction contained 6 bases not matched to a gene. Germline V gene data show CDR1 as MNHEY and CDR2 as SVGEGT. This CDR3 spans 15 amino acids. The CDR3 loop reads CASSYPSGLINEQFF. CDR3 DNA sequence: TGTGCCAGCAGTTACCCTAGCGGGCTAATCAATGAGCAGTTCTTC.

This chain uses TRBV29-1 with TRBJ2-7, with 9 bases matching TRBD1. J was trimmed by 4 bases and V by 4 bases; bases with no gene match: 5. CDR1 is SQVTM and CDR2 is ANQGSEA in the germline V gene. CDR3 size: 13 residues. CDR3: CSVGQGVGYEQYF. CDR3 coding DNA: TGCAGCGTTGGACAGGGGGTCGGATACGAGCAGTACTTC.